Following are 22 T cell receptor beta chains from one sample sequenced in a study of post-analysis software for immune sequencing data. Findings and limits, study-wide: When patients were compared with controls, five TRBV segments were more frequent, TRBV5-6, TRBV5-1 and TRBV20-1 among them.

Researchers reported that TCR beta cDNA libraries carried unique molecular identifiers. TCRdb reprocessed the PCR reads via MiXCR and lists one record per CDR3 protein. The sample includes some 800,000 distinct CDR3 sequences, more than 45% of them seen just once. These TCRs' antigens remain unknown. Sequencing was done on a sample of blood. The source is a girl aged 10-17 years with multiple sclerosis.

The chain combines TRBV6-2 or TRBV6-3 with TRBJ2-4; 9 bases are shared with TRBD2. Germline lookup yields CDR1 MNHEY and CDR2 SVGEGT. V shed 2 bases, J shed 0 bases, and the junction held 5 bases outside the gene matches. The CDR3 runs 17 residues. In DNA form, the CDR3 reads TGTGCCAGCAGTTACCCTAGCGGGGACGTAGCCAAAAACATTCAGTACTTC. This translates into CASSYPSGDVAKNIQYF.

V is TRBV28 and J is TRBJ1-4; 11 positions agree with TRBD1. V was pared by 4 bases and J by 5 bases, with 9 bases of the junction left unmatched. The CDR3 is 17 amino acids. CDR1 is MDHEN and CDR2 is SYDVKM in the germline V gene. The DNA of the CDR3 is TGTGCCAGCAGTTCATCGGGACAGGGGGAAACGAATGAAAAACTGTTTTTT. Translated: CASSSSGQGETNEKLFF.

This clonotype occurred a few times. The chain recombines TRBV24-1 with TRBJ2-3; 9 nucleotides match TRBD2. From germline, CDR1 is KGHDR and CDR2 SFDVKD. J was trimmed by 5 bases and V by 4 bases; bases with no gene match: 9. CDR3 size: 16 residues. CDR3 in amino acids: CATSDPSGRMKDTQYF. The CDR3 region has the DNA TGTGCCACCAGTGACCCCAGCGGGAGGATGAAAGATACGCAGTATTTT.

This chain uses TRBV7-2 with TRBJ1-5; the D gene is possibly TRBD1 (6 bases). Per germline, CDR1 SGHTA and CDR2 FQGNSA. The V gene lost 1 base and the J gene lost 3 bases, with 13 bases spanning the gap. There are 16 residues in the CDR3. The chain's CDR3 is CASSLDGRTDNQPQHF. DNA of the CDR3: TGTGCCAGCAGCTTAGACGGCAGGACAGACAATCAGCCCCAGCATTTT.

This clonotype was counted only a few times. This chain joins TRBV29-1 and TRBJ2-7; 10 bases map to TRBD1. The CDR3 runs to 13 residues. The V gene end was trimmed by 4 bases and the J gene end by 2 bases; junction bases not matched to a gene: 2. The germline gives CDR1 SQVTM, CDR2 ANQGSEA. CDR3 bases: TGCAGCGTTGGCGGGACAGGGGCCTACGAGCAGTACTTC. Its protein product is CSVGGTGAYEQYF.

The chain combines TRBV29-1 with TRBJ2-2; no firm D call. Trimming stripped 6 bases from V and 4 bases from J, with 9 bases between. There are 12 residues in the CDR3. Germline V gives CDR1 SQVTM, CDR2 ANQGSEA. CDR3 nucleotide sequence: TGCAGCGTCTGTACGAGCACCGGGGAGCTGTTTTTT. It translates to CSVCTSTGELFF.

The chain combines TRBV15 with TRBJ2-1; a possible D gene is TRBD1 (6 bases). There are 14 residues in the CDR3. Between the trimmed V and J ends, which lost 8 bases and 4 bases, there was a span of 15 bases. Germline loops: CDR1 LNHNV, CDR2 YYDKDF (reference sequence). The CDR3 coding sequence is TGTGCCACCCTCCGGACAGCCCCATACAATGAGCAGTTCTTC. Translated: CATLRTAPYNEQFF.

The V call is TRBV19, the J call TRBJ2-5; D is unresolved. The CDR3 contains 14 residues. Trimming pared 8 bases from V and 1 base from J, leaving 14 bases between. The germline V gene encodes CDR1 LNHDA and CDR2 SQIVND (reference sequence). The chain's CDR3 is CASHSDRRQETQYF. The CDR3 region has the DNA TGTGCCAGTCACAGTGACCGACGCCAAGAGACCCAGTACTTC. The full variable domain, with the rest looked up from reference TRBV19 and TRBJ2-5, is DGGITQSPKYLFRKEGQNVTLSCEQNLNHDAMYWYRQDPGQGLRLIYYSQIVNDFQKGDIAEGYSVSREKKESFPLTVTSAQKNPTAFYLCASHSDRRQETQYFGPGTRLLVL.

V usage is TRBV28 and J usage is TRBJ2-7, with 7 bases identical to TRBD1. In germline, CDR1 is MDHEN, CDR2 SYDVKM. The CDR3 is 15 residues long. V lost 7 bases, J lost 2 bases, and 11 bases stayed unmatched. The CDR3 region is CASTRGPGQPYEQYF. The CDR3 DNA is TGTGCCAGCACTCGAGGACCGGGACAGCCCTACGAGCAGTACTTC.

This rearrangement joins TRBV5-1 to TRBJ2-5; D is perhaps TRBD2 (6 bases). Trimming cost V 5 bases and J 2 bases, with 19 bases left between them. Germline lookup yields CDR1 SGHRS and CDR2 YFSETQ. The CDR3 is 16 residues long. The CDR3 DNA follows: TGCGCCAGCAGTTCAAGCCAGGGACTGCCTCAAGAGACCCAGTACTTC. Protein: CASSSSQGLPQETQYF.

The CDR3 nucleotides read TGCAGTGCCAGCGGACAAACGTGGAACGCTCCGCCCTATGGCTACACCTTC. It encodes CSASGQTWNAPPYGYTF. The V call is TRBV20-1, the J call TRBJ1-2, with D perhaps matching TRBD1 (5 bases). Germline values: CDR1 DFQATT, CDR2 SNEGSKA (reference sequence). CDR3 length equals 17 residues. V dropped 6 bases and J dropped 4 bases, with 27 bases sitting between them.

This chain links TRBV7-8 with TRBJ2-7; 10 bases are shared with TRBD1. Per germline, CDR1 SGHVS and CDR2 FQNEAQ. J was trimmed by 0 bases and V by 9 bases; bases with no gene match: 2. This CDR3 contains 13 residues. The CDR3 DNA sequence: TGTGCCAGTGGGACAGGGGTCTCCTACGAGCAGTACTTC. Translation: CASGTGVSYEQYF.

The V call is TRBV14, the J call TRBJ2-5, with D unresolved. Trimming removed 2 bases from V and 1 base from J, with 5 bases in between. Germline CDR1 SGHDN, CDR2 FVKESK. The CDR3 covers 13 residues. The CDR3 spells CASSQNFQETQYF. In DNA form, the CDR3 reads TGTGCCAGCAGCCAAAACTTCCAAGAGACCCAGTACTTC. The entire variable domain, with the rest obtained from reference TRBV14 and TRBJ2-5, is as follows: EAGVTQFPSHSVIEKGQTVTLRCDPISGHDNLYWYRRVMGKEIKFLLHFVKESKQDESGMPNNRFLAERTGGTYSTLKVQPAELEDSGVYFCASSQNFQETQYFGPGTRLLVL.

The chain links TRBV20-1 to TRBJ1-5; D perhaps matches TRBD1 (5 bases). This CDR3 has 14 amino acids. CDR1 and CDR2 from the germline V gene are DFQATT and SNEGSKA (reference sequence). V was clipped by 6 bases and J by 3 bases, with 15 bases between them. The CDR3 is CSANVGGDNQPQHF. CDR3 bases: TGCAGTGCGAACGTTGGAGGGGACAATCAGCCCCAGCATTTT.

The rearrangement joins TRBV7-2 to TRBJ2-3, with D possibly matching TRBD2 (5 bases). CDR1 is SGHTA and CDR2 is FQGNSA in the germline V gene. The CDR3 contains 11 residues. V was clipped by 10 bases and J by 8 bases, with 13 bases between them. CDR3 loop: CATLQGLTQYF. Here the CDR3 DNA reads TGTGCCACCTTGCAAGGACTTACGCAGTATTTT.

The sample holds a few counts of this clonotype. CDR3 residues: CASSLKQGFYGYTF. For the CDR3, the DNA is TGTGCCAGCAGCTTGAAACAGGGATTCTATGGCTACACCTTC. The chain combines TRBV7-9 with TRBJ1-2; D perhaps matches TRBD1 (6 bases). Germline CDR1 SEHNR, CDR2 FQNEAQ (reference sequence). V lost 3 bases and J lost 4, with 12 bases in between. CDR3 length: 14 amino acids.

The sample holds a few counts of this clonotype. The chain combines TRBV20-1 with TRBJ2-3; D unclear. The V gene lost 4 bases and the J gene lost 6 bases, with 8 bases spanning the gap. Germline loops: CDR1 DFQATT, CDR2 SNEGSKA (reference sequence). The CDR3 is made up of 11 amino acids. The CDR3 region has the DNA TGCAGTGCTATGGGTCCTGATACGCAGTATTTT. Amino acid sequence: CSAMGPDTQYF.

V is TRBV6-1 and J is TRBJ1-1; D uncertain. V was clipped by 10 bases and J by 5 bases, with 14 bases between them. The CDR3 sequence is 12 residues long. Germline V gene lookup returns CDR1 MNHNS and CDR2 SASEGT. The CDR3 sequence: CATKRSRTEAFF. The CDR3, as DNA: TGTGCCACCAAGAGGTCAAGGACTGAAGCTTTCTTT.

V usage is TRBV6-5 and J usage is TRBJ2-1, with 7 bases aligning to TRBD1. CDR3 length equals 15 residues. Trimming took 1 base from V and 9 from J; bases not matched to a gene: 9. Germline-derived CDR1 and CDR2 are MNHEY and SVGAGI. CDR3 bases: TGTGCCAGCAGTTACTTAGGACAGGTTGGGGGTGAGCAGTTCTTC. Residues: CASSYLGQVGGEQFF.

As concerns this clonotype: One junction end disagrees with the germline gene, perhaps due to a read error. The chain is built from TRBV29-1 and TRBJ2-7; D could derive from TRBD1 or TRBD2 (5 bases each). Near its end, the DNA agrees better with TRBJ2-5, so the J call may be wrong. The CDR3 is 14 amino acids. Germline V gene data show CDR1 as SQVTM and CDR2 as ANQGSEA. In nucleotides, the CDR3 is TGCAGCGTGGAAGAAATGGGACGAGGAGAGACCCAGTACTTC. Translating it yields CSVEEMGRGETQYF.

In the case of this clonotype: A read error may be the cause here, since a much bigger clone is one base away. The gene calls are TRBV20-1 and TRBJ2-7, with D perhaps matching TRBD2 (5 bases). The germline V gene encodes CDR1 DFQATT and CDR2 SNEGSKA (reference sequence). This CDR3 is 14 amino acids long. CDR3 bases: TGCAGTACTAGAGATAGGACGGCCTCCTACGAGCAGTACTTC. Its translation: CSTRDRTASYEQYF.

The genes are TRBV24-1 and TRBJ2-7, with D possibly matching TRBD1 (6 bases). The CDR3 has 13 residues. With 5 bases removed from V and 0 bases from J, the gap between germline ends came to 7 bases. Germline values: CDR1 KGHDR, CDR2 SFDVKD. The CDR3 region is CATSAGDSYEQYF. The CDR3 DNA is TGTGCCACCAGTGCAGGGGACTCCTACGAGCAGTACTTC.